The 14 T cell receptor beta chains below were found in one sample sequenced in a study of blood T cell repertoires in COVID-19. Sequenced by immunoSEQ multiplex PCR; TCRdb stores in-frame clones only, minus some. The table lists about 60,000 clones, approximately 86% of them singletons, with roughly 1.2% in the top ten. The sequencing sample was made of peripheral blood. Source of these receptors: a man aged 40-50 years with acute or convalescent COVID-19.

V and J are TRBV6-5 and TRBJ1-2; no reliable D call. Trimming took off 6 bases at V and 8 bases at J, with 13 bases between the two ends. This CDR3 comprises 12 residues. The germline CDR1 and CDR2 sequences are MNHEY and SVGAGI. In DNA form, the CDR3 reads TGTGCCAGCAGGGTCGGAGCGTACGGCTACACCTTC. This codes for CASRVGAYGYTF.

This rearrangement joins TRBV3-1 (or the pseudogene TRBV3-2) to TRBJ2-1, with 8 positions matching TRBD2. Trimming cost V 8 bases and J 4 bases; bases outside gene matches: 13. The CDR3 runs 16 residues. Germline CDR1 reads LGHDT; CDR2 reads YNNKEL (reference sequence). CDR3 DNA: TGTGCCAGCCGTCCCCGAGGGGTAGCGGGGTACAATGAGCAGTTCTTC. Amino acid sequence: CASRPRGVAGYNEQFF.

This clone was observed once. The J gene is TRBJ1-4, the V gene TRBV2; 8 bases map to TRBD1. The CDR3 runs 14 residues. The V gene's germline CDR1 is SNHLY and CDR2 FYNNEI. The J segment lost 7 bases and the V segment lost 7 bases, leaving 8 bases of the junction unmatched. The CDR3: CASNLDRASEKLFF. The DNA of the CDR3 is TGTGCCAGCAACCTGGACAGGGCCAGTGAAAAACTGTTTTTT.

The chain joins TRBV2 to TRBJ2-5; TRBD1 agrees at 8 bases. This CDR3 comprises 18 residues. J gave up 4 bases and V 6 bases, and 19 bases lay outside the gene matches. Germline V gives CDR1 SNHLY, CDR2 FYNNEI. The CDR3 DNA is TGTGCCAGCAGGGAGGGGACAGGTTATGAGGGGGATGGAGAGACCCAGTACTTC. This encodes CASREGTGYEGDGETQYF.

This rearrangement joins TRBV7-3 to TRBJ2-2, with a weak D call TRBD1 (6 bases). CDR3 length: 15 amino acids. Germline V gene data show CDR1 as SGHTA and CDR2 as FQGTGA. V lost 3 bases to trimming and J lost 5 bases, with 13 bases between them. The CDR3 protein is CASSFGQGRTGELFF. CDR3 sequence (DNA): TGTGCCAGCAGCTTCGGCCAGGGGCGGACCGGGGAGCTGTTTTTT.

The V gene is TRBV4-1, the J gene TRBJ1-1; 9 nucleotides align to TRBD1. The J segment lost 0 bases and the V segment lost 5 bases, leaving 16 bases of the junction unmatched. Germline V gives CDR1 MGHRA, CDR2 YSYEKL. This CDR3 region has 19 residues. The CDR3 protein is CASSRGGTGTRELNTEAFF. Written as DNA, the CDR3 is TGCGCCAGCAGCAGAGGAGGGACAGGGACGCGGGAATTGAACACTGAAGCTTTCTTT.

The rearrangement joins TRBV6-5 to TRBJ1-1, with D tentatively TRBD1 (5 bases). The CDR3 contains 14 residues. Germline-derived CDR1 and CDR2 are MNHEY and SVGAGI. With 4 bases removed from V and 3 bases from J, the gap between germline ends came to 12 bases. In nucleotides, the CDR3 is TGTGCCAGCAGTTTGCCCGGGGGAGACACTGAAGCTTTCTTT. This encodes CASSLPGGDTEAFF.

This chain joins TRBV5-4 and TRBJ2-1, with D perhaps TRBD2 (6 bases). Germline V gives CDR1 SGHNT, CDR2 YYREEE (reference sequence). With 0 bases removed from V and 4 bases from J, the gap between germline ends came to 11 bases. This CDR3 region has 15 residues. This chain's CDR3 is CASSLATSNYNEQFF. The DNA of the CDR3 is TGTGCCAGCAGCTTGGCAACTAGCAATTACAATGAGCAGTTCTTC.

The gene calls are TRBV30 and TRBJ2-1; TRBD2 aligns across 11 bases. The CDR3 spans 14 residues. CDR1 is GTSNPN, CDR2 SVGIG, per germline (reference sequence). V was clipped by 5 bases and J by 7 bases; unmatched bases: 7. CDR3 region: CAWHSGGAGNEQFF. CDR3 nucleotides: TGTGCCTGGCATAGCGGGGGGGCGGGAAATGAGCAGTTCTTC.

This sequence joins TRBV7-2 and TRBJ1-6; D uncertain. Trimming shortened V by 4 bases and J by 4 bases, and 11 bases separated the two germline ends. This CDR3 contains 15 residues. Germline V gene sequence: CDR1 SGHTA, CDR2 FQGNSA. The CDR3 bases are TGTGCCAGCAGCTCTACCACCGCGTATAATTCACCCCTCCACTTT. It codes for CASSSTTAYNSPLHF.

The chain carries TRBV24-1 and TRBJ1-4; D is possibly TRBD1 (5 bases). Germline CDR1 KGHDR, CDR2 SFDVKD. The CDR3 has 14 residues. V was pared by 3 bases and J by 7 bases, with 11 bases between. The CDR3 reads CATSDARGTEKLFF. In DNA form, the CDR3 reads TGTGCCACCAGTGATGCTCGGGGGACTGAAAAACTGTTTTTT.

The chain recombines TRBV12-1 with TRBJ2-2; no check of the table's D call, TRBD1, against the DNA was made. TRBV12-1 is recorded as a pseudogene. This CDR3 comprises 14 residues. The CDR3: CASSFPGNTGELFF. DNA for the CDR3: TGTGCCAGCAGCTTTCCAGGGAACACCGGGGAGCTGTTTTTT.

This clone was seen more than once but under ten times. The chain employs TRBV6-5 and TRBJ2-2; tentatively, D is TRBD2 (6 bases). CDR1 is MNHEY, CDR2 SVGAGI, per germline. V was cut by 11 bases and J by 6 bases, with 16 bases left in between. The CDR3 consists of 13 residues. CDR3 coding DNA: TGTGCCGCTGGACCGCGGGGAGCCGGGGAGCTGTTTTTT. Translated, it gives CAAGPRGAGELFF.

This clone was recorded once. The V call is TRBV25-1, the J call TRBJ1-5; possibly TRBD1 for D (5 bases). The CDR3 is 14 residues long. Per the germline V gene, CDR1 is MGHDK and CDR2 is SYGVNS. Deletions cut 5 bases from V and 2 bases from J, with 10 bases between. Written as DNA, the CDR3 is TGTGCCAGCAGTCCAATAGGGGGCAATCAGCCCCAGCATTTT. Translation: CASSPIGGNQPQHF.